One T cell receptor (beta chain) is described in this entry. Its antigen is as yet unknown. TCRdb redid the calling of the RT-PCR reads with MiXCR, one entry per CDR3 protein. Among hundreds of thousands of distinct CDR3 sequences listed, 7.6% were seen once. This entry comes from a study of response to subunit inactivated influenza vaccine. Study-wide points: Few additional T cells are recruited per seasonal influenza vaccination, authors suggested.

The germline V gene encodes CDR1 MDHEN and CDR2 SYDVKM. The CDR3 has 15 amino acids. Trimming took 6 bases from V and 1 from J; bases not matched to a gene: 3. This specimen consisted of PBMCs from blood, obtained less than 25 months after vaccination. V usage is TRBV28 and J usage is TRBJ2-1, with TRBD1 identical over 10 bases. The sequence was collected from a man aged 45-69 years who received an inactivated influenza vaccine. The CDR3 sequence: CASRLGQGSYNEQFF. The CDR3 DNA follows: TGTGCCAGCAGGCTGGGACAGGGGTCCTACAATGAGCAGTTCTTC.